The TCR beta chain under discussion was sequenced for a study of beta chain features in type 1 diabetes (dated by TCRdb to 2016 to 2018). Background for the entire study: Mean age, gender distribution, total cell number and subset yield did not differ between patients and healthy donors. Regulatory and stem cell-like memory subsets were obtained from only 8 patients and roughly eight healthy donors, while naive and central memory subsets were obtained from all 28 donors. A total of 90 million to 140 million sorted cells were examined across all samples, and RNA yield correlated strongly with the number of cells per subset. The study compared the TCRB repertoires of sorted circulating CD4+ T cell subsets in recently diagnosed type 1 diabetes patients with those in matched healthy donors. The full study reports these points: PCR might favor shorter templates, but patient and control samples were amplified and corrected together, so any skew would affect both groups equally. Because cDNA was sequenced instead of genomic DNA, activated cells with high expression could be over-represented, although the groups did not differ in activation or CD3 levels. Fewer insertions and more nucleotide deletions at VDJ recombination sites were observed in patients with type 1 diabetes, implying thymic rearrangement abnormalities. Only small numbers of individuals were included in the HLA sub-analyses, which left unresolved whether HLA type had any influence on TCRB rearrangement. The naive, central memory and regulatory TCRB repertoires appeared to resemble one another more closely among patients than among healthy donors. A moderate but significant shortening of TCRB CDR3 length was observed in type 1 diabetes patients in all four CD4+ subsets.

CDR3 length: 14 amino acids, cysteine to phenylalanine. Solely the CDR3 DNA is kept, with 42 bases framed from the first base. From a lookup of the germline V gene, CDR1 and CDR2 are SGHTA and FQGNSA. The V and J ends are trimmed by 4 bases and 8 bases, leaving 17 bases between them. On this clone itself: The antigen it recognizes is unknown. Base qualities are missing; no much larger clone stands one base away.

Each donor gave one peripheral blood draw, approximately 0.11 L on average, collected into heparinised tubes. Naive, central memory, regulatory and stem cell-like memory CD4+ T cells were sorted on a BD FACSAria II using a panel including CD45RO, CCR7, CD25, CD127, CD95 and CD27. All sorted populations exceeded 95% purity. PBMCs were isolated immediately by Lymphoprep density gradient centrifugation and stained directly without culture. Samples were stained and sorted in pairs, with one healthy donor and one patient per experiment, so that batch effects were minimized. All of the isolated RNA was reverse transcribed with the High Capacity cDNA Reverse Transcription Kit, so expressed TCRB transcripts were sequenced. Deep immunoSEQ sequencing was applied to naive, central memory and regulatory T cell samples, giving an average of around 3.4 million total reads per sample. Sorted cells were lysed in RLT buffer and RNA was extracted with DNase-treated RNeasy Micro or Mini kits, depending on cell number. To prevent cross-contamination, each cell subset was processed individually, whereas patient and healthy donor samples were processed jointly. The immunoSEQ multiplex PCR was used to amplify TCRB sequences from cDNA, yielding 87-bp fragments that span the CDR3 region. Sequencing of the amplicons was performed on the Illumina HiSeq platform. The study's processing was this. PCR bias was computationally corrected using synthetic template baselines, reads within Hamming distance 2 were collapsed, and singletons that could not be merged were discarded. By aligning reads against IMGT, V, D and J genes, CDR3 length, and insertions or deletions at six rearrangement sites were assigned. Clonotype counts were normalized to sorted cell number within each subset before computing true diversity and Gini coefficients with the tcR R package. The overlap coefficient, calculated on TCRB nucleotide sequences, was used to quantify repertoire sharing. Out-of-frame TCRB sequences from naive cells were analyzed to stand in for the pre-selection repertoire. This is the immuneACCESS table as TCRdb keeps it, with only in-frame sequences that have V and J called. A part of the clones is gone; compared with another copy, unresolved V genes explain less than half, and the rest is unexplained. That table gives V, J and clone size, and the DNA gave D and trimming. In all, the sample holds 600,000 to 700,000 clones, and 9.5% to 15% of those were seen once. The biggest ten clones account for 0.095% to 0.15% of the sample.

The sample taken for sequencing was naive CD4+ T cells from blood. Per the publication, the cell subset or site label means: true naive CD4+ T cells. The clonotype comes from a man aged 30 to 45 with type 1 diabetes. The chain links TRBV7-2 with TRBJ1-2; the D gene cannot be resolved reliably. The CDR3 amino acid sequence is: CASSSLVGAGGYTF. The nucleotide sequence is given as TGTGCCAGCAGCTCTCTAGTGGGAGCTGGGGGCTACACCTTC.